Presented here are 30 T cell receptor beta chains from one specimen sequenced in a study of blood T cell repertoires in COVID-19. Libraries were prepared by immunoSEQ multiplex PCR; TCRdb keeps only in-frame clonotypes and omits some of them. Altogether tens of thousands of clones are present, roughly 91% being singletons, with the ten largest covering approximately 5%. The source material was peripheral blood. All receptors derive from an elderly woman with acute or convalescent COVID-19.

This rearrangement joins TRBV28 to TRBJ1-4; 11 bases line up with TRBD1. The V gene's germline CDR1 is MDHEN and CDR2 SYDVKM. The J segment lost 6 bases and the V segment lost 2 bases, leaving 11 bases of the junction unmatched. The CDR3 is 18 amino acids. The CDR3 spells CASSLGLPWTGGDEKLFF. For the CDR3, the DNA is TGTGCCAGCAGTTTAGGTCTTCCATGGACAGGGGGCGATGAAAAACTGTTTTTT.

The rearrangement links TRBV7-6 to TRBJ2-3, with 12 nucleotides matching TRBD1. Germline trimming cut 5 bases from V and 1 base from J; bases unmatched to any gene: 4. Germline CDR1 SGHVS, CDR2 FNYEAQ. This CDR3 has 16 amino acids. CDR3: CASSARDRGRTDTQYF. The CDR3 region has the DNA TGTGCCAGCAGCGCACGGGACAGGGGGCGCACAGATACGCAGTATTTT.

The chain couples TRBV10-3 to TRBJ1-3; a weak D match, TRBD1 (6 bases). The germline V gene encodes CDR1 ENHRY and CDR2 SYGVKD. V was trimmed by 6 bases and J by 2 bases, leaving 14 bases between them. This CDR3 has 15 amino acids. The CDR3 region is CAIRSVDRTGNTIYF. CDR3 DNA sequence: TGTGCCATCAGGTCCGTCGACAGGACTGGAAACACCATATATTTT.

The chain is built from TRBV7-2 and TRBJ1-2; the match to TRBD1 covers 7 bases. Per germline, CDR1 SGHTA and CDR2 FQGNSA. This CDR3 region has 15 residues. With V trimmed by 5 bases and J by 7 bases, 13 bases remained unmatched. CDR3 in DNA: TGTGCCAGCAGCCCCCGACAGGGTAGGACGCCTGGCTACACCTTC. Protein sequence: CASSPRQGRTPGYTF. Full variable domain (rest looked up from reference TRBV7-2 and TRBJ1-2): GAGVSQSPSNKVTEKGKDVELRCDPISGHTALYWYRQSLGQGLEFLIYFQGNSAPDKSGLPSDRFSAERTGGSVSTLTIQRTQQEDSAVYLCASSPRQGRTPGYTFGSGTRLTVV.

This sequence joins TRBV11-3 and TRBJ2-7; no reliable D call. The CDR3 consists of 13 residues. Per the germline V gene, CDR1 is SGHNT and CDR2 is YENEEA. V lost 1 base and J lost 5, with 9 bases in between. The CDR3 DNA sequence: TGTGCCAGCAGCTTAGCCCGAGCTGACGAGCAGTACTTC. It is translated as CASSLARADEQYF.

This chain uses TRBV9 with TRBJ1-2; D is ambiguous. There are 14 residues in the CDR3. V was pared by 3 bases and J by 3 bases, with 12 bases between. From germline, CDR1 is SGDLS and CDR2 YYNGEE. CDR3 bases: TGTGCCAGCAGCGCAGTCGGAACAGACTATGGCTACACCTTC. Protein product: CASSAVGTDYGYTF.

The chain couples TRBV2 to TRBJ1-2; D is undetermined. Germline V lookup: CDR1 SNHLY, CDR2 FYNNEI. Trimming removed 6 bases from V and 5 bases from J, with 13 bases in between. This CDR3 comprises 13 residues. The CDR3 reads CASRATNLYGYTF. DNA of the CDR3: TGTGCCAGCAGAGCCACTAACCTTTATGGCTACACCTTC.

The rearrangement links TRBV7-8 to TRBJ2-1; D possibly corresponds to TRBD1 (5 bases). In germline, CDR1 is SGHVS, CDR2 FQNEAQ. Trimming pared 4 bases from V and 4 bases from J, leaving 11 bases between. The CDR3 runs to 14 residues. CDR3 DNA sequence: TGTGCCAGCAGCTCATATAGGGGATACAATGAGCAGTTCTTC. Amino acids: CASSSYRGYNEQFF.

The rearrangement links TRBV7-3 to TRBJ1-1; tentative D call: TRBD1 (6 bases). The CDR3 is 15 residues long. Trimming left V 2 bases short and J 7 bases short, with 17 bases between. Germline-derived CDR1 and CDR2 are SGHTA and FQGTGA. In DNA, the CDR3 is TGTGCCAGCAGCTTAGCGCCAGGGGAAAGAGGTGAAGCTTTCTTT. Protein: CASSLAPGERGEAFF.

V is TRBV19 and J is TRBJ1-6, with D perhaps matching TRBD1 (5 bases). This CDR3 is 13 amino acids long. Trimming shortened V by 5 bases and J by 7 bases, and 9 bases separated the two germline ends. The germline V gene has CDR1 LNHDA and CDR2 SQIVND (reference sequence). In nucleotides, the CDR3 is TGTGCCAGTAGTCCAGGGAGGAATTCACCCCTCCACTTT. It codes for CASSPGRNSPLHF.

This chain connects TRBV15 to TRBJ2-1; TRBD1 agrees at 9 bases. This CDR3 comprises 15 residues. Germline CDR1 LNHNV, CDR2 YYDKDF (reference sequence). J lost 6 bases, V lost 6 bases, and 9 bases had no gene match. The CDR3 region has the DNA TGTGCCACCAGTCCGGGGGACAGGGATTTCAATGAGCAGTTCTTC. Protein product: CATSPGDRDFNEQFF.

This clone was seen only a few times. This chain joins TRBV27 and TRBJ1-2; TRBD1 matches at 10 bases. J gave up 8 bases and V 5 bases, and 5 bases lay outside the gene matches. The germline V gene encodes CDR1 MNHEY and CDR2 SMNVEV (reference sequence). The CDR3 length is 13 residues. The CDR3 is CASSPDRGLGYTF. The CDR3 DNA reads as TGTGCCAGCAGTCCAGACAGGGGGCTAGGCTACACCTTC.

This chain links TRBV15 with TRBJ2-1, with D maybe TRBD2 (6 bases). Germline V CDR1 and CDR2: LNHNV, YYDKDF (reference sequence). With 1 base removed from V and 12 bases from J, the gap between germline ends came to 25 bases. CDR3 length: 17 residues. In DNA, the CDR3 is TGTGCCACCAGCAGAGCGAAGTTAGCGGTAACTACCCAATGGCAGTTCTTC. Amino acids: CATSRAKLAVTTQWQFF.

The rearrangement uses TRBV5-6 and TRBJ1-2; D is ambiguous. Trimming removed 6 bases from V and 0 bases from J, with 15 bases in between. CDR3 size: 15 residues. CDR1 is SGHDT and CDR2 is YYEEEE in the germline V gene. CDR3 DNA sequence: TGTGCCAGCACCCCCACAAGATTCACTAACTATGGCTACACCTTC. Its protein product is CASTPTRFTNYGYTF.

This chain connects TRBV3-1 (or the pseudogene TRBV3-2) to TRBJ1-5, with 9 bases matching TRBD1. V lost 5 bases and J lost 2; bases outside the gene matches: 4. CDR1 LGHDT and CDR2 YNNKEL come from the germline V gene (reference sequence). The CDR3 covers 15 residues. The CDR3 loop reads CASSARTGGNQPQHF. CDR3 sequence (DNA): TGTGCCAGCAGCGCCCGGACAGGGGGCAATCAGCCCCAGCATTTT.

This chain links TRBV7-2 with TRBJ2-2; 9 bases align to TRBD2. The CDR3 contains 18 residues. V was pared by 0 bases and J by 2 bases, with 7 bases of the junction left unmatched. From germline, CDR1 is SGHTA and CDR2 FQGNSA. The CDR3 sequence: CASSLAGEAGGNTGELFF. Written as DNA, the CDR3 is TGTGCCAGCAGCTTAGCTGGTGAAGCGGGGGGAAACACCGGGGAGCTGTTTTTT.

The chain joins TRBV6-5 to TRBJ1-1, with D perhaps TRBD1 (5 bases). V was trimmed by 4 bases and J by 3 bases, leaving 9 bases between them. CDR3 length equals 13 residues. Germline CDR1 and CDR2: MNHEY and SVGAGI. The CDR3 loop is CASSSGFDTEAFF. CDR3 DNA: TGTGCCAGCAGTTCAGGGTTTGACACTGAAGCTTTCTTT.

J is TRBJ2-1 and V is TRBV5-4, with 7 bases that match TRBD2. Trimming took 1 base from V and 3 from J; bases not matched to a gene: 4. Germline lookup yields CDR1 SGHNT and CDR2 YYREEE (reference sequence). CDR3 length: 15 amino acids. The CDR3: CASSLIQRDYNEQFF. CDR3 coding DNA: TGTGCCAGCAGCTTGATCCAGCGGGACTACAATGAGCAGTTCTTC.

This clone has only one observation. The V gene is TRBV11-2, the J gene TRBJ2-7; TRBD2 matches at 14 bases. There are 16 residues in the CDR3. Germline CDR1 SGHAT, CDR2 FQNNGV. J was trimmed by 3 bases and V by 5 bases; bases with no gene match: 6. The CDR3 loop is CASSPRTSGRNYEQYF. As DNA, the CDR3 is TGTGCCAGCAGCCCCCGGACTAGCGGGAGGAACTACGAGCAGTACTTC.

This clone is a singleton in its sample. The V gene is TRBV19, the J gene TRBJ1-5; 11 bases agree with TRBD1. CDR3 length: 15 amino acids. V lost 6 bases and J lost 3; bases outside the gene matches: 4. Germline V lookup: CDR1 LNHDA, CDR2 SQIVND (reference sequence). The CDR3 nucleotides are TGTGCCAGTAGCCCGGGACAGGGGGACAATCAGCCCCAGCATTTT. It specifies CASSPGQGDNQPQHF.

The chain combines TRBV5-1 with TRBJ1-1; 7 nucleotides align to TRBD1. The V and J ends lost 7 bases and 1 base, in that order; junction bases with no gene match: 7. This CDR3 has 14 residues. Looked up from germline, CDR1 is SGHRS and CDR2 is YFSETQ. The CDR3 sequence: CASAPGTENTEAFF. The CDR3 nucleotides read TGCGCCAGCGCCCCCGGGACAGAGAACACTGAAGCTTTCTTT.

The J gene is TRBJ1-1, the V gene TRBV15; 11 bases are shared with TRBD1. Germline-derived CDR1 and CDR2 are LNHNV and YYDKDF (reference sequence). There are 14 residues in the CDR3. The V segment lost 8 bases and the J segment 0 bases; nucleotides outside the gene matches: 2. For the CDR3, the DNA is TGTGCCACCGGGACAGGGGGTATGAACACTGAAGCTTTCTTT. This gives the protein CATGTGGMNTEAFF.

This chain uses TRBV4-2 with TRBJ1-1; 8 bases agree with TRBD1. V shed 4 bases and J 1 base; nucleotides not matched to a gene: 2. In germline, CDR1 is LGHNA, CDR2 YNFKEQ. The CDR3 runs to 14 residues. In DNA form, the CDR3 reads TGTGCCAGCAGCCCGGGACAGGCGAACACTGAAGCTTTCTTT. Translation: CASSPGQANTEAFF.

The chain joins TRBV5-5 to TRBJ1-2, with a possible D match to TRBD1 (6 bases). V was cut by 3 bases and J by 2 bases, with 14 bases left in between. The CDR3 runs to 15 residues. Germline V CDR1 and CDR2: SGHKS, YYEKEE (reference sequence). The CDR3 DNA follows: TGTGCCAGCAGCTCGGAACCCAGGGGAAACTATGGCTACACCTTC. Its protein is CASSSEPRGNYGYTF.

This clone appeared once. For the CDR3, the DNA is TGCGCCAGCGCGGCGCGCGCTAATGAAAAACTGTTTTTT. It is translated as CASAARANEKLFF. V and J are TRBV5-1 and TRBJ1-4; D gene unclear. V was pared by 7 bases and J by 3 bases, with 10 bases between. Germline CDR1 reads SGHRS; CDR2 reads YFSETQ. The CDR3 contains 13 residues.

J is TRBJ2-1 and V is TRBV29-1, with D uncertain. Trimming took off 4 bases at V and 1 base at J, with 14 bases between the two ends. The germline V gene has CDR1 SQVTM and CDR2 ANQGSEA. The length of the CDR3 is 15 residues. The CDR3 region is CSVGYLGLSYNEQFF. In DNA, the CDR3 is TGCAGCGTTGGCTACCTGGGCCTTTCCTACAATGAGCAGTTCTTC.

This clone was recorded only once. V and J are TRBV5-1 and TRBJ2-7; 8 bases fit TRBD1. Germline trimming cut 0 bases from V and 3 bases from J; bases unmatched to any gene: 2. The CDR3 covers 14 residues. The V gene's germline CDR1 is SGHRS and CDR2 YFSETQ. CDR3 DNA sequence: TGCGCCAGCAGCTTGGGACAGGGGTTCTACGAGCAGTACTTC. The encoded protein is CASSLGQGFYEQYF. The whole variable domain, remainder taken from reference TRBV5-1 and TRBJ2-7, is KAGVTQTPRYLIKTRGQQVTLSCSPISGHRSVSWYQQTPGQGLQFLFEYFSETQRNKGNFPGRFSGRQFSNSRSEMNVSTLELGDSALYLCASSLGQGFYEQYFGPGTRLTVT.

V is TRBV7-9 and J is TRBJ2-2, with 10 nucleotides matching TRBD1. The trim removed 4 bases at V and 4 bases at J, leaving 6 bases unmatched. Germline V gene lookup returns CDR1 SEHNR and CDR2 FQNEAQ (reference sequence). This CDR3 is built from 16 residues. CDR3 nucleotide sequence: TGTGCCAGCAGCTATCAGACAGGGGGCCGCACCGGGGAGCTGTTTTTT. Protein sequence: CASSYQTGGRTGELFF.

This clone was seen only once. This rearrangement joins TRBV2 to TRBJ1-5, with no clear D. CDR1 is SNHLY, CDR2 FYNNEI, per germline. Trimming removed 3 bases from V and 6 bases from J, with 15 bases in between. This CDR3 spans 15 amino acids. The chain's CDR3 is CASSESGKSGQPQHF. CDR3 in DNA: TGTGCCAGCAGTGAGTCCGGGAAAAGCGGTCAGCCCCAGCATTTT.

The chain couples TRBV6-4 to TRBJ1-1; 9 nucleotides line up with TRBD1. The CDR3 consists of 14 residues. Germline CDR1 MRHNA, CDR2 SNTAGT. After removal of 6 bases from V and 5 bases from J, the junction contained 7 bases not matched to a gene. The CDR3 here is CASSEGQGETEAFF. The CDR3 nucleotides are TGTGCCAGCAGCGAGGGACAGGGAGAAACTGAAGCTTTCTTT.